This TCR beta chain was documented in a study of neoadjuvant anti-PD-1 for oral cavity cancer. Study-wide results and limits: TCR analyses covered only a few patients per response group.

Assay: immunoSEQ multiplex PCR; the TCRdb copy retains only in-frame clones and omits some. This sample carries 15,000 or so clones, around two thirds of them seen once, and the ten largest clones take around 2.7%. Notes on this clone: Its specificity is not known.

Germline-derived CDR1 and CDR2 are SGHDT and YYEEEE. There are 14 residues in the CDR3. Trimming cost V 3 bases and J 11 bases, with 20 bases left between them. The sample consisted of PBMCs, taken before nivolumab (anti-PD-1) treatment. This receptor was obtained from a person aged 40 to 85 with oral cavity squamous cell carcinoma. The chain combines TRBV5-6 with TRBJ1-1; no definite D call. This chain's CDR3 is CASSWVTDYGLAFF. CDR3 nucleotides: TGTGCCAGCAGCTGGGTGACGGACTATGGACTGGCTTTCTTT.